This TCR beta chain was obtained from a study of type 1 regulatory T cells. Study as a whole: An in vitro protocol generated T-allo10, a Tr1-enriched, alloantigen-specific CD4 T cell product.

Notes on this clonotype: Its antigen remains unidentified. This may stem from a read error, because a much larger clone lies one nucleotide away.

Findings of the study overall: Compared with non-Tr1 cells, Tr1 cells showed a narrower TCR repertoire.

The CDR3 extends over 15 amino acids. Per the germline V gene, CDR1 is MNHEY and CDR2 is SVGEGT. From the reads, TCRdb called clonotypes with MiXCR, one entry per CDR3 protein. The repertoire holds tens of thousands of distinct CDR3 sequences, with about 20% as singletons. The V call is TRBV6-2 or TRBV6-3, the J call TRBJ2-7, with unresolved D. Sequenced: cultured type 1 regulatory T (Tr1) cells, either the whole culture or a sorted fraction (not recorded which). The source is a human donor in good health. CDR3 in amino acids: CASSYSEAYSYKQYF. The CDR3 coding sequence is TGTGCCAGCAGTTACTCGGAAGCGTATTCCTACAAGCAGTACTTC.